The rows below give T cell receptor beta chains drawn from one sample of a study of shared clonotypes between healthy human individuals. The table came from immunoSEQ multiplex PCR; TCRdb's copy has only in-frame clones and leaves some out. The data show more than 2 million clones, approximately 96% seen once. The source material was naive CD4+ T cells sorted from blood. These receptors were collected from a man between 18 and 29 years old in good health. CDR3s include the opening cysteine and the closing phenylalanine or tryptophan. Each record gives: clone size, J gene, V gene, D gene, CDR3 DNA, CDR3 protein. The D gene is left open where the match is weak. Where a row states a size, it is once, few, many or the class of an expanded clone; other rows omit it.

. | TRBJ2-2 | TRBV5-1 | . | TGCGCCAGCAAGGGCCCCGACACCGGGGAGCTGTTTTTT | CASKGPDTGELFF
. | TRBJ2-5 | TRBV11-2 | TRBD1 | TGTGCCAGCAGCTTAGATACAGGGGGAGTAGAGACCCAGTACTTC | CASSLDTGGVETQYF
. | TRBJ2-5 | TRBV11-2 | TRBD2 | TGTGCCAGCAGCTTCGGACTAGCTCGAGAGACCCAGTACTTC | CASSFGLARETQYF
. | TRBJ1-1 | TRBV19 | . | TGTGCCAGTAGTGTCCTAACATCGAACACTGAAGCTTTCTTT | CASSVLTSNTEAFF
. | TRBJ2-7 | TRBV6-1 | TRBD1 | TGTGCCAGCATCCCGGGACAGGGAAGCCACGAGCAGTACTTC | CASIPGQGSHEQYF
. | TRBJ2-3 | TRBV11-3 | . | TGTGCCAGCAGCCTGGGAGCAAAGGGCACAGATACGCAGTATTTT | CASSLGAKGTDTQYF
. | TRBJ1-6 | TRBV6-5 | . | TGTGCCAGCAGTTACCTGGCCTCGAGCTATAATTCACCCCTCCACTTT | CASSYLASSYNSPLHF
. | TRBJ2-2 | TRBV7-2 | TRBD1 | TGTGCCAGCAGGCTTCGGACAGGGAACACCGGGGAGCTGTTTTTT | CASRLRTGNTGELFF
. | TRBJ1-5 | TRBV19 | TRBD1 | TGTGCCAGTAAAAGACAGGGAGCGAGCAATCAGCCCCAGCATTTT | CASKRQGASNQPQHF
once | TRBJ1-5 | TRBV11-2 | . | TGTGCCAGCAGCTTAGACAGGGACAATCAGCCCCAGCATTTT | CASSLDRDNQPQHF
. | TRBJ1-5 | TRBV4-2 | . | TGTGCCAGCAGCCTTGGGGGGGAGGTCAATCAGCCCCAGCATTTT | CASSLGGEVNQPQHF
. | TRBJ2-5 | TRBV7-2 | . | TGTGCCAGCAGCTTAGCGTGGGCCCTCATGGGAGAGACCCAGTACTTC | CASSLAWALMGETQYF
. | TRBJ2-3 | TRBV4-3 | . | TGCGCCAGCAGCCAAGATGGCCCCGGCGATCGAACAGATACGCAGTATTTT | CASSQDGPGDRTDTQYF